The text below deals with one TCR beta chain. The data are from a study of blood T cell repertoires in COVID-19. Overall study context: Sites in the United States, Italy and Spain provided acute and convalescent COVID-19 samples.

Authors' methods: Estimated nucleated cell counts came from reference gene primer amplification. Using immunoSEQ multiplex PCR, the repertoire was profiled, and TCRdb retains in-frame clones only, with some absent. For V, J and clone size, that table is used; D and trimming come from the DNA. The table includes some 69,000 clones, approximately 83% detected once. Sequencing was done on a sample of peripheral blood. This TCR was recovered from a man aged 80 or over with active or convalescent COVID-19.

The CDR3 DNA follows: TGTGCCAGCAGCTATGATACCGGGACTAAGGAGACCCAGTACTTC. Its protein product is CASSYDTGTKETQYF. The chain combines TRBV7-8 with TRBJ2-5; TRBD2 agrees at 7 bases. Germline V gene sequence: CDR1 SGHVS, CDR2 FQNEAQ. V dropped 4 bases and J dropped 5; count of bases not matched to a gene: 10. The CDR3 covers 15 residues.